The 11 T cell receptor beta chains presented below share a single source sample, sequenced in a study of molecular identifiers for immune sequencing clone quantification. Using its own MiXCR run on the PCR reads, TCRdb lists one record per CDR3 protein. The table has approximately 550,000 distinct CDR3 sequences, under 30% seen once; the top ten hold around 0.79%. The material sequenced was naive CD8+ T cells from blood, with Jurkat cell RNA spiked in. Subset specified: FACS-sorted CD8+CD4-CCR7+CD45RA+ naive T cells. These receptors were collected from a human donor in good health. Some libraries in this study had Jurkat cell RNA spiked in.

The CDR3, as DNA: TGTGCCACCAGGACCCCCCCTAGCGGGGAGAACACCGGGGAGCTGTTTTTT. Protein: CATRTPPSGENTGELFF. The gene calls are TRBV24-1 and TRBJ2-2, with 9 bases lining up with TRBD2. The V gene's germline CDR1 is KGHDR and CDR2 SFDVKD. J lost 1 base, V lost 7 bases, and 9 bases had no gene match. The CDR3 has 17 residues.

This clonotype was counted once. This chain joins TRBV6-2 or TRBV6-3 and TRBJ2-2; 9 positions match TRBD1. This CDR3 comprises 19 residues. CDR1 is MNHEY and CDR2 is SVGEGT in the germline V gene. The trim removed 5 bases at V and 4 bases at J, leaving 17 bases unmatched. This CDR3 reads CASSHQNPKQGATTGELFF. The CDR3 DNA reads as TGTGCCAGCAGTCATCAAAACCCGAAACAGGGGGCGACCACCGGGGAGCTGTTTTTT.

The J gene is TRBJ2-7, the V gene TRBV3-1; D unclear. The CDR3 has 13 amino acids. V gave up 0 bases and J gave up 4 bases, with 7 bases separating them. Germline-derived CDR1 and CDR2 are LGHDT and YNNKEL (reference sequence). The CDR3 spells CASSQDAMYEQYF. DNA of the CDR3: TGTGCCAGCAGCCAAGATGCAATGTACGAGCAGTACTTC.

This clonotype was seen at least ten times. This CDR3 reads CASSLGDTGLWTEAFF. For the CDR3, the DNA is TGTGCCAGCAGTTTAGGTGATACAGGGCTATGGACTGAAGCTTTCTTT. The rearrangement uses TRBV12-3 or TRBV12-4 and TRBJ1-1, with D possibly TRBD1 on 6 matching bases. V gave up 1 base and J gave up 5 bases, with 17 bases separating them. CDR3 length equals 16 residues.

A few counts support this clonotype. A read error may explain this, as a much larger clone is one base away. This sequence joins TRBV7-2 and TRBJ1-1; D gene unclear. This CDR3 is built from 14 residues. Germline loops: CDR1 SGHTA, CDR2 FQGNSA. In nucleotides, the CDR3 is TGTGCCAGCAGCTTCTCGGAGCCCCTAACTGAAGCTCTCTTT. Translating gives CASSFSEPLTEALF.

This clonotype has at least ten counts. The V call is TRBV27, the J call TRBJ1-4; D unresolved. This CDR3 region has 14 residues. V gave up 3 bases and J gave up 4 bases, with 9 bases separating them. CDR1 MNHEY and CDR2 SMNVEV come from the germline V gene (reference sequence). The CDR3 loop reads CASSFDPFNEKLFF. The CDR3 DNA sequence: TGTGCCAGCAGTTTTGACCCGTTTAATGAAAAACTGTTTTTT.

The V call is TRBV4-3, the J call TRBJ2-2; no clear D gene. The CDR3 is 20 amino acids. V was pared by 0 bases and J by 2 bases, with 22 bases between. CDR1 is LGHNA, CDR2 YSLEER, per germline. CDR3 loop: CASSQDSYWAAHGNTGELFF. CDR3 nucleotides: TGCGCCAGCAGCCAAGATTCATATTGGGCGGCCCATGGTAACACCGGGGAGCTGTTTTTT.

This clonotype was observed many times. V is TRBV29-1 and J is TRBJ2-7; either TRBD1 or TRBD2 may supply D (5 bases each). Looked up from germline, CDR1 is SQVTM and CDR2 is ANQGSEA. The CDR3 consists of 13 residues. The germline V and J ends were trimmed by 4 bases and 6 bases, with 16 bases remaining between them. This CDR3 is CSVGPGALSEQYF. In DNA, the CDR3 is TGCAGCGTTGGTCCCGGGGCTTTATCCGAGCAGTACTTC.

The CDR3 nucleotides read TGCAGCGTTTCACCGGGACTCCAGAGGCCGTTCTTC. Its protein is CSVSPGLQRPFF. The chain combines TRBV29-1 with TRBJ2-1; the D gene is possibly TRBD2 (6 bases). V shed 5 bases and J shed 15 bases, with 20 bases lying between them. Germline-derived CDR1 and CDR2 are SQVTM and ANQGSEA. This CDR3 is 12 amino acids long.

This clonotype was seen more than once but under ten times. The rearrangement links TRBV4-3 to TRBJ2-3; D possibly matches TRBD1 or TRBD2 (6 bases each). Germline-derived CDR1 and CDR2 are LGHNA and YSLEER. Trimming removed 1 base from V and 2 bases from J, with 16 bases in between. The CDR3 length is 17 residues. The CDR3 protein is CASSQVPGDFSTDTQYF. CDR3 DNA: TGCGCCAGCAGCCAAGTTCCAGGGGACTTTTCCACAGATACGCAGTATTTT.

Only a few counts were recorded for this clonotype. V is TRBV27 and J is TRBJ1-1; D is uncertain. V gave up 7 bases and J gave up 4 bases, with 10 bases separating them. Germline values: CDR1 MNHEY, CDR2 SMNVEV (reference sequence). The CDR3 has 12 residues. The chain's CDR3 is CASIAGSTEAFF. The DNA for the CDR3 is TGTGCCAGCATTGCCGGGAGCACTGAAGCTTTCTTT.